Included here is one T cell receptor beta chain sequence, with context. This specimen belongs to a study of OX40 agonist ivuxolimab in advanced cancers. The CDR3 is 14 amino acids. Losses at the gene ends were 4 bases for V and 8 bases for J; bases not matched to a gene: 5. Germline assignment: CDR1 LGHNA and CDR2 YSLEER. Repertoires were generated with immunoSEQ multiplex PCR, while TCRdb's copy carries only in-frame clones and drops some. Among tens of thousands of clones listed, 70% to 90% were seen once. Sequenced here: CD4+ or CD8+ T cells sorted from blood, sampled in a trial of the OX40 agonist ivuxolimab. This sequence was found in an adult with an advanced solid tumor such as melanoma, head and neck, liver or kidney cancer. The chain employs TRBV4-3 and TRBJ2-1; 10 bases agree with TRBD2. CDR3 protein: CASSRTSGVDEQFF. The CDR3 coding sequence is TGCGCCAGCAGCCGAACTAGCGGGGTGGATGAGCAGTTCTTC.